The rows below give T cell receptor beta chains drawn from one sample of a study of blood T cell repertoires in COVID-19. This table comes from immunoSEQ multiplex PCR, and its TCRdb copy is limited to in-frame clones, with some not included. This sample has some 250,000 clones, with approximately 81% found just once. The sequenced sample consisted of peripheral blood. The receptors were sampled from a woman older than 75 with acute or convalescent COVID-19. CDR3s leave out the opening cysteine and the closing phenylalanine or tryptophan. Fields, in order: V gene, clone size, CDR3 length, D gene, CDR3 protein. A D gene is named only where the DNA matches it firmly. Only part of the rows carry a size: once, few, many, or a class if the clone is expanded.

TRBV11-2,many,13,.,ASSLEGQGAYGYT
TRBV3-1/TRBV3-2,many,13,.,ASSQDPRFTYEQY
TRBV5-1,once,16,TRBD2,ASSWGTSGRSGTGELF
TRBV27,.,14,TRBD1,ASSPFGQGNHEKLF
TRBV3-1/TRBV3-2,medium-sized,14,TRBD2,ASSHALAGPSYEQY
TRBV19,once,15,.,ASSILRDISGANVLT
TRBV4-1,once,13,TRBD1,ASSLGQGVANEQF
TRBV29-1,once,12,.,SVSRDRSAEPQH
TRBV7-3,.,15,TRBD1,ASSFVGQVATNEKLF
TRBV7-3,few,10,.,ASTPGAGELF
TRBV5-6,.,12,.,ASSITGPTGELF
TRBV6-5,.,9,.,ASTRGFEAF
TRBV9,few,13,TRBD1,ASSALTGGAYEQY
TRBV7-9,few,13,TRBD1,ASSLAGQSHNEQF
TRBV7-9,.,13,.,AGSRKGGNDEKLF
TRBV19,few,12,TRBD1,ASSTGQGTDTQY
TRBV5-6,.,11,.,ASSFPRPSPLH
TRBV19,.,11,TRBD1,ASKQGIITEAF
TRBV5-1,.,14,TRBD2,ASSLIAGGLNNEQF
TRBV7-2,.,14,TRBD2,ASSTNPGLDYNEQF
TRBV5-5,.,11,.,ASSFTVNTEAF
TRBV6-1,.,15,TRBD2,ASSGRGSRGSTDTQY
TRBV5-4,.,14,.,ASSSYRQDFNYGYT
TRBV6-1,.,15,.,ASSERAQGFNNQPQH
TRBV7-9,.,13,.,ASSLAEGKSYEQY
TRBV6-5,.,13,TRBD1,ATTVNRGISYEQY
TRBV2,.,14,TRBD2,ASRPLLAGYTDTQY
TRBV4-2,.,12,TRBD1,ASSRTGDNSPLH
TRBV2,.,12,.,ASSEWGPNTEAF
TRBV3-1/TRBV3-2,.,10,.,ASSQVSQTQY
TRBV6-5,.,12,.,ASRNYRDNQPQH
TRBV7-9,.,16,TRBD1,ASSRHRGQGGTNEKLF
TRBV6-6,.,14,.,ASRPGHSSYNSPLH
TRBV11-2,.,16,TRBD2,ASSLVRLAGGEYNEQF
TRBV6-1,.,14,.,ASSEITGRDGQPQH
TRBV7-3,.,14,TRBD1,ASSPSPTGLTGELF
TRBV21-1,.,13,.,ASSKGTGTSYEQY
TRBV29-1,.,12,TRBD1,SVGQGAGGTEAF
TRBV19,few,14,.,ATNPGKQGMNTEAF
TRBV7-9,once,13,TRBD1,ASSLAAGGATEAF
TRBV2,.,10,.,ASREGTYGYT
TRBV30,.,12,.,AWSEGTLQETQY
TRBV6-5,once,13,.,ASSYSPGGNQPQH
TRBV10-3,.,13,TRBD2,AIRERELPGETQY
TRBV18,.,16,TRBD2,ASSPQGLAGVSTGELF
TRBV5-4,.,11,.,ASSLANGYGYT
TRBV6-1,.,14,.,ASREGGRYSNQPQH
TRBV6-4,.,13,.,ASSVSPGNSYEQY
TRBV2,once,17,TRBD2,ASRGDRRTSGLSYNEQF
TRBV5-1,.,15,.,ASSLILVGSGTDTQY
TRBV6-6,.,14,TRBD2,ASSFKAGGREETQY
TRBV25-1,.,12,.,ASSAYRGQETQY
TRBV2,.,11,TRBD1,ASLGQGNSPLH
TRBV7-2,.,13,.,ASSLGNRGPGEQY
TRBV6-6,.,14,TRBD1,ASSYGLDRSNYGYT
TRBV7-2,once,14,.,ASSLGQTSYNSPLH
TRBV6-5,.,11,TRBD1,ASRGTVNEKLF